This T cell receptor beta chain was captured in a study of T cell clusters in autoimmune cytopenias. Some 39,000 genome equivalents of blood DNA were amplified for TRB. One tube held mixed TRB-A and TRB-B primer pools for touch-down PCR. Reprocessing the multiplex PCR reads, TCRdb reports a single entry for every CDR3 protein and omits DNA. The sample has several thousand distinct CDR3 sequences, and its top ten clones hold 25% to 35%. By frequency, this clonotype is medium-sized. The same sample was also used in a study of T cell repertoires in aging, cancer and after chemotherapy. As that report states: Six age groups, ranging from 30 or younger to 70 or older, included the donors. Age-matched healthy donors had significantly more diverse, less clonal blood TCR repertoires than untreated cancer patients.

The TCR was taken from a human donor in good health. Sequencing was performed on peripheral blood.

CDR3 residues: CASSSGTGRSLKLFF. The J gene is TRBJ1-4, the V gene TRBV12-3 or TRBV12-4; there is no DNA to check the TCRdb D call of TRBD1. This CDR3 has 15 amino acids.